The 13 T cell receptor beta chains reported below all come from one sample, sequenced in a study of control samples from healthy donors and cancer patients. TCRdb keeps only in-frame clones here, not all; method: immunoSEQ multiplex PCR. Of roughly 100,000 clones listed, 92% are singletons. The sample consisted of blood. These TCRs come from a woman between 18 and 29 years old in good health.

V and J are TRBV19 and TRBJ1-4; TRBD1 matches at 7 bases. Germline lookup yields CDR1 LNHDA and CDR2 SQIVND (reference sequence). The CDR3 loop spans 15 amino acids. After removal of 4 bases from V and 0 bases from J, the junction contained 2 bases not matched to a gene. CDR3 sequence reads: CASSTGTATNEKLFF. DNA for the CDR3: TGTGCCAGTAGTACAGGGACAGCAACTAATGAAAAACTGTTTTTT. Complete variable domain (other parts from reference TRBV19 and TRBJ1-4): DGGITQSPKYLFRKEGQNVTLSCEQNLNHDAMYWYRQDPGQGLRLIYYSQIVNDFQKGDIAEGYSVSREKKESFPLTVTSAQKNPTAFYLCASSTGTATNEKLFFGSGTQLSVL.

The chain combines TRBV2 with TRBJ2-1; D is perhaps TRBD2 (7 bases). The germline V gene encodes CDR1 SNHLY and CDR2 FYNNEI. V gave up 6 bases and J gave up 7 bases, with 19 bases separating them. The CDR3 sequence is 15 residues long. CDR3 loop: CASSPRRGAGNEQFF. In nucleotides, the CDR3 is TGTGCCAGCAGCCCTAGACGGGGGGCCGGGAATGAGCAGTTCTTC. The variable domain in full, completed from reference TRBV2 and TRBJ2-1, reads EPEVTQTPSHQVTQMGQEVILRCVPISNHLYFYWYRQILGQKVEFLVSFYNNEISEKSEIFDDQFSVERPDGSNFTLKIRSTKLEDSAMYFCASSPRRGAGNEQFFGPGTRLTVL.

V and J are TRBV19 and TRBJ2-7; maybe TRBD1 (5 bases). CDR1 is LNHDA, CDR2 SQIVND, per germline (reference sequence). The length of the CDR3 is 14 residues. Trimming shortened V by 1 base and J by 1 base, and 8 bases separated the two germline ends. CDR3 sequence: CASSIGTRSYEQYF. The CDR3 region has the DNA TGTGCCAGTAGTATAGGGACACGGTCCTACGAGCAGTACTTC.

This chain connects TRBV7-2 to TRBJ2-1; tentatively, D is TRBD2 (5 bases). The length of the CDR3 is 14 residues. In germline, CDR1 is SGHTA, CDR2 FQGNSA. The V end lost 1 base, the J end lost 10 bases, and 14 bases lay between the germline ends. The CDR3 nucleotides are TGTGCCAGCAGCTTAGAGGGTCGGGATGGGGAGCAGTTCTTC. This translates into CASSLEGRDGEQFF.

This sequence joins TRBV3-1 (or the pseudogene TRBV3-2) and TRBJ1-3, with D tentatively TRBD1 (5 bases). Per the germline V gene, CDR1 is LGHDT and CDR2 is YNNKEL (reference sequence). The CDR3 runs 15 residues. V lost 5 bases and J lost 0, with 11 bases in between. The CDR3 region is CASSEGGTSGNTIYF. The CDR3 DNA follows: TGTGCCAGCAGCGAAGGCGGGACCTCTGGAAACACCATATATTTT.

The chain couples TRBV4-1 to TRBJ1-6; possible D gene TRBD1, 5 bases. The CDR3 consists of 14 residues. Germline V gene lookup returns CDR1 MGHRA and CDR2 YSYEKL. Deletions cut 5 bases from V and 7 bases from J, with 12 bases between. CDR3 loop: CASSGTGVNSPLHF. CDR3 DNA sequence: TGCGCCAGCAGCGGGACGGGGGTAAATTCACCCCTCCACTTT.

The J gene is TRBJ2-1, the V gene TRBV7-2; D is ambiguous. Germline-derived CDR1 and CDR2 are SGHTA and FQGNSA. CDR3 length: 16 residues. Trimming removed 5 bases at V and 5 bases at J, with 19 bases between. Here the CDR3 reads CASSRRLAGPHNEQFF. The DNA of the CDR3 is TGTGCCAGCAGCAGGCGTCTTGCCGGCCCCCACAATGAGCAGTTCTTC.

The table lists this clone with a count of one. The rearrangement uses TRBV14 and TRBJ1-5; a possible D gene is TRBD1 (5 bases). Trimming took off 1 base at V and 9 bases at J, with 7 bases between the two ends. The CDR3 is 12 amino acids. Looked up from germline, CDR1 is SGHDN and CDR2 is FVKESK. This chain's CDR3 is CASSQGRGPQHF. The CDR3 DNA sequence: TGTGCCAGCAGCCAAGGGAGGGGGCCCCAGCATTTT.

This clone was recorded once. The chain carries TRBV4-3 and TRBJ2-4; 10 nucleotides align to TRBD2. Germline V gene sequence: CDR1 LGHNA, CDR2 YSLEER. V dropped 2 bases and J dropped 8; count of bases not matched to a gene: 9. The CDR3 consists of 16 residues. In nucleotides, the CDR3 is TGCGCCAGCAGCCAACGAGGGACTAGCGTTGGGGACATTCAGTACTTC. Translation: CASSQRGTSVGDIQYF.

The V call is TRBV5-1, the J call TRBJ2-1; 8 bases match TRBD2. The CDR3 spans 14 residues. J was trimmed by 7 bases and V by 4 bases; bases with no gene match: 7. The V gene's germline CDR1 is SGHRS and CDR2 YFSETQ. The CDR3 reads CASSPAGGTNEQFF. The DNA of the CDR3 is TGCGCCAGCAGCCCGGCGGGAGGTACGAATGAGCAGTTCTTC.

The chain links TRBV10-3 to TRBJ1-1, with no clear D. CDR3 length: 14 amino acids. Trimming removed 4 bases from V and 0 bases from J, with 9 bases in between. Looked up from germline, CDR1 is ENHRY and CDR2 is SYGVKD. DNA of the CDR3: TGTGCCATCAGTGCAAGAGGACTGAACACTGAAGCTTTCTTT. It is translated as CAISARGLNTEAFF.

Here the CDR3 DNA reads TGTGCCAGCAGTGGGCCAACGTCAAACTACGAGCAGTACTTC. Its protein product is CASSGPTSNYEQYF. V and J are TRBV25-1 and TRBJ2-7, with no clear D. V was pared by 4 bases and J by 3 bases, with 13 bases between. CDR3 length: 14 residues. Germline-derived CDR1 and CDR2 are MGHDK and SYGVNS.

This clone was counted once. Mismatch with germline at one junction end may stem from a read error. V and J are TRBV11-3 and TRBJ2-5; a weak D match, TRBD1 (5 bases). Per germline, CDR1 SGHNT and CDR2 YENEEA. The CDR3 length is 14 residues. CDR3 sequence reads: CASTLGAGRETQYF. CDR3 sequence (DNA): TGTGCCAGCACCTTAGGGGCAGGGCGGGAGACCCAGTACTTC.